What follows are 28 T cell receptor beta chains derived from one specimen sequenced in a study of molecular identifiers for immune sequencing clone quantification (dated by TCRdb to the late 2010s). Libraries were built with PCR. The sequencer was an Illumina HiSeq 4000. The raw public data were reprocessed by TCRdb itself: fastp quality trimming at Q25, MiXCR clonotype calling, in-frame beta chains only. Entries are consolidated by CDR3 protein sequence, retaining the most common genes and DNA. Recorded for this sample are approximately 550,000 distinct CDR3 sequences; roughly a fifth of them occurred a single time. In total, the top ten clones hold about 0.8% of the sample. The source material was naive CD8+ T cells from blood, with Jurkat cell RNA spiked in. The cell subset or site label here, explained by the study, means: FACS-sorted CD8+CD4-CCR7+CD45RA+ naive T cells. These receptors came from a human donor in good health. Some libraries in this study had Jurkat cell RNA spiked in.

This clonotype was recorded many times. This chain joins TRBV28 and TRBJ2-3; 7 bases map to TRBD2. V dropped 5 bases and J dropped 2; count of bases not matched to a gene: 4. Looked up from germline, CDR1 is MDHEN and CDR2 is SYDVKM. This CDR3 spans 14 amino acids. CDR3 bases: TGTGCCAGCAGTGAAGCGGGACCCACAGATACGCAGTATTTT. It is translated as CASSEAGPTDTQYF.

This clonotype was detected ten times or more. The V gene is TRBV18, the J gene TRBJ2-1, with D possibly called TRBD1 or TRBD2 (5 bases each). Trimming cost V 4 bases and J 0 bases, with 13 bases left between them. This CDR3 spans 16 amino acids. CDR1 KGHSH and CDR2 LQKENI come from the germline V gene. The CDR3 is CASSQGTGSSYNEQFF. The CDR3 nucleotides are TGTGCCAGCTCACAAGGGACGGGAAGCTCCTACAATGAGCAGTTCTTC.

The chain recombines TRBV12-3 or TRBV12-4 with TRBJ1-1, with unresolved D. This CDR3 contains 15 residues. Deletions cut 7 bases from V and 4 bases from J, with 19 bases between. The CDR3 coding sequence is TGTGCCAGCATTGAGAAGGACTCCCCGACCACTGAAGCTTTCTTT. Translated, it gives CASIEKDSPTTEAFF.

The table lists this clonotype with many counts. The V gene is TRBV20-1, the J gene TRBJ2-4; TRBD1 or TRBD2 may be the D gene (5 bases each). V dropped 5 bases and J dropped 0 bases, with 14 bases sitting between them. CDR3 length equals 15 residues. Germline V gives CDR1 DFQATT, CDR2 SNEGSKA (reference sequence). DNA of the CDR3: TGCAGTGCTCTTTCCGGGACGGTAGCCAAAAACATTCAGTACTTC. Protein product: CSALSGTVAKNIQYF.

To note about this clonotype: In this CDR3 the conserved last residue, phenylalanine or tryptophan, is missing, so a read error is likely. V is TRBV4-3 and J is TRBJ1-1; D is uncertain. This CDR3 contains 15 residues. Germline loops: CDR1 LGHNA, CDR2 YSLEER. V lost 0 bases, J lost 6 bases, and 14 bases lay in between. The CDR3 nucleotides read TGCGCCAGCAGCCAAGATCCCGCACAGCCCCCTGAAGCTTTCTCT. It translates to CASSQDPAQPPEAFS.

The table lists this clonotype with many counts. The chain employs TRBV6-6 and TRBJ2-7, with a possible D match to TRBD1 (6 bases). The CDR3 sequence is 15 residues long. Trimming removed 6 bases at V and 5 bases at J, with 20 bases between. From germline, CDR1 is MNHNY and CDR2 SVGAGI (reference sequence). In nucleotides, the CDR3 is TGTGCCAGCAGCCCAGGGTTGGGCAGGGGCGACGAGCAGTACTTC. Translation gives CASSPGLGRGDEQYF.

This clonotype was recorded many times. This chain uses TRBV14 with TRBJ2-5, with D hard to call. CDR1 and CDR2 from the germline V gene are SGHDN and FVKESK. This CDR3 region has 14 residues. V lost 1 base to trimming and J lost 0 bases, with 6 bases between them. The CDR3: CASSQGQYQETQYF. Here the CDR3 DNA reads TGTGCCAGCAGCCAAGGGCAGTACCAAGAGACCCAGTACTTC.

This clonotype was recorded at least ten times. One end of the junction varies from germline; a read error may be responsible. CDR3 bases: TGTGCCAGTAGTATGAACAGTGAAGCTTTCTTT. It is translated as CASSMNSEAFF. The chain uses TRBV19 and TRBJ1-1, with no clear D. Germline assignment: CDR1 LNHDA and CDR2 SQIVND (reference sequence). The CDR3 has 11 amino acids.

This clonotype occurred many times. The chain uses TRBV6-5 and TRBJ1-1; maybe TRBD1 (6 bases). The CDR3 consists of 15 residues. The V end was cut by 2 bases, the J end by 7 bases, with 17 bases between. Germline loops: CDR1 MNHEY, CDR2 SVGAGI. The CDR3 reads CASSYDGDTRLEAFF. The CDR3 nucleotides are TGTGCCAGCAGTTACGATGGGGACACTAGACTTGAAGCTTTCTTT.

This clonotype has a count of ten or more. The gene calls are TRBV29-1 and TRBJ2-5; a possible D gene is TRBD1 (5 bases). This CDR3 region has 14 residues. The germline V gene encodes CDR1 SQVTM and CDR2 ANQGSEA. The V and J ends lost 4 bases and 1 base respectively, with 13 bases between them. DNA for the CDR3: TGCAGCGTTGCAGGGCAAGGGGTCCAAGAGACCCAGTACTTC. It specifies CSVAGQGVQETQYF.

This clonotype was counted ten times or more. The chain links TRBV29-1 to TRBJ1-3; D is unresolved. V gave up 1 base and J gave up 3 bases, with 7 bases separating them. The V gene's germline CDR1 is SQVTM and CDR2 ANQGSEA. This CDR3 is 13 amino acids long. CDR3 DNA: TGCAGCGTTGAAGTCCAGGATGGAAACACCATATATTTT. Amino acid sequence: CSVEVQDGNTIYF.

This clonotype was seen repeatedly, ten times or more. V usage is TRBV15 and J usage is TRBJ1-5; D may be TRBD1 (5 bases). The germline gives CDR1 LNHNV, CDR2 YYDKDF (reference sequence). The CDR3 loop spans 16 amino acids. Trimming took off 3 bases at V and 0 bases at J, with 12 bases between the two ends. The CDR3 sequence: CATSRRQGYSNQPQHF. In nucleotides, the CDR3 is TGTGCCACCAGCAGGCGTCAGGGATATAGCAATCAGCCCCAGCATTTT.

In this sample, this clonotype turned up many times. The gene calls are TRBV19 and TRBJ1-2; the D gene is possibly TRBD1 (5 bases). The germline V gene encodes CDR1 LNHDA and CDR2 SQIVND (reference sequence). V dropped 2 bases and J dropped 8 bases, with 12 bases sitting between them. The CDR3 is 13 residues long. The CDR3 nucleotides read TGTGCCAGTAGTATATTCCCAGGGAACGGCTACACCTTC. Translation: CASSIFPGNGYTF.

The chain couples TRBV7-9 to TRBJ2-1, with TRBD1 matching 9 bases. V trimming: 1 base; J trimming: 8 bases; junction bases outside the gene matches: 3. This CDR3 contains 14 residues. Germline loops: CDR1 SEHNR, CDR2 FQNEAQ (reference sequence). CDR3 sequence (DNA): TGTGCCAGCAGCTTAGACAGGGGGCTGGATGAGCAGTTCTTC. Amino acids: CASSLDRGLDEQFF.

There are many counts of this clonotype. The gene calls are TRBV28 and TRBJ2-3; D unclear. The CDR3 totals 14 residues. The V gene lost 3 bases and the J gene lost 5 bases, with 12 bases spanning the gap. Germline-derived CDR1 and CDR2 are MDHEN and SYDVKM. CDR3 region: CASSFLGRQDTQYF. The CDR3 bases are TGTGCCAGCAGTTTTTTGGGCCGGCAAGATACGCAGTATTTT.

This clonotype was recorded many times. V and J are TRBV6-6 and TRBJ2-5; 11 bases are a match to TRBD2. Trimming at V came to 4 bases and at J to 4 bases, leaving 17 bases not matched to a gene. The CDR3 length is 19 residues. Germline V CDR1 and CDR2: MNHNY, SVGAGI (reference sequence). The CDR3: CASSFTPNTMTSGVETQYF. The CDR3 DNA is TGTGCCAGCAGTTTCACCCCCAACACAATGACTAGCGGGGTAGAGACCCAGTACTTC.

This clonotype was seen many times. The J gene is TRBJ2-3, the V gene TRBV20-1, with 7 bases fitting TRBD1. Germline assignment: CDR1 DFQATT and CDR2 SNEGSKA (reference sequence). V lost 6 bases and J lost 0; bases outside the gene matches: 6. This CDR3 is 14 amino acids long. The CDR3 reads CSAVDRESTDTQYF. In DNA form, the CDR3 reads TGCAGTGCCGTTGACAGGGAGAGCACAGATACGCAGTATTTT.

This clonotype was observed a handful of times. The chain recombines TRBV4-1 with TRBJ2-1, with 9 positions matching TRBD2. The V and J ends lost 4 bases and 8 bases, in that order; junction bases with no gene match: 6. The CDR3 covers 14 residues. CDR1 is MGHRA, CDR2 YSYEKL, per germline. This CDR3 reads CASSLREGEYEQFF. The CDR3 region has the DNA TGCGCCAGCAGCCTGCGGGAGGGAGAGTATGAGCAGTTCTTC.

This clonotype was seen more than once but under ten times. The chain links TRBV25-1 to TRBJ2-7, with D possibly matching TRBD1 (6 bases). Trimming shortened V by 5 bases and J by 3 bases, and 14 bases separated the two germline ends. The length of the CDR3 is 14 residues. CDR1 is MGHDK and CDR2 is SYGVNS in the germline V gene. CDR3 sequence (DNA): TGTGCCAGCAGTTCCCAGGGGAGAGACTACGAGCAGTACTTC. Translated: CASSSQGRDYEQYF.

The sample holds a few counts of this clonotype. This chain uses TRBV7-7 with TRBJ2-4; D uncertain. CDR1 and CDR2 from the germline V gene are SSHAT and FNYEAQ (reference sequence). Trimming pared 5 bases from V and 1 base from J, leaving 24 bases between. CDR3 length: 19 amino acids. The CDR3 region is CASSPARERRPKAKNIQYF. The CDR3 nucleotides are TGTGCCAGCAGCCCAGCCCGAGAACGGCGGCCCAAGGCCAAAAACATTCAGTACTTC.

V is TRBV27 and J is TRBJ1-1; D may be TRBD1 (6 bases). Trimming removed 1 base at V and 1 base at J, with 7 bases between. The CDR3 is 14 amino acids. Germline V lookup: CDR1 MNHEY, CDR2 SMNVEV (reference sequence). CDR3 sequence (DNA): TGTGCCAGCAGTTTATGGGGGCAGAACACTGAAGCTTTCTTT. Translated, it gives CASSLWGQNTEAFF.

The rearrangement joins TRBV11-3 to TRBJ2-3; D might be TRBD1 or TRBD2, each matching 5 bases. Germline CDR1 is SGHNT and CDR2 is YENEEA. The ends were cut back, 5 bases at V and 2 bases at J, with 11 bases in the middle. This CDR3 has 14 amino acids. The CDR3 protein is CASSHRGATDTQYF. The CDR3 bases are TGTGCCAGCAGCCACAGAGGGGCCACAGATACGCAGTATTTT.

The CDR3 DNA follows: TGTGCCAGCAGCGCCCAGGACAGGGGCGAGCAGTACTTC. It yields the protein CASSAQDRGEQYF. The V call is TRBV7-6, the J call TRBJ2-7; TRBD1 agrees at 9 bases. CDR1 is SGHVS, CDR2 FNYEAQ, per germline. V was pared by 5 bases and J by 6 bases, with 5 bases of the junction left unmatched. The CDR3 contains 13 residues.

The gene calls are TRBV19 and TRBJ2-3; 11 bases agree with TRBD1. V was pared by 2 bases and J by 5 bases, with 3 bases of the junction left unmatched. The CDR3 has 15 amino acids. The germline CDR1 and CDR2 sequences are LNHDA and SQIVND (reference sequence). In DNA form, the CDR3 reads TGTGCCAGTAGTATACGGACAGGGGGCTTAGATACGCAGTATTTT. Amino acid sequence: CASSIRTGGLDTQYF.

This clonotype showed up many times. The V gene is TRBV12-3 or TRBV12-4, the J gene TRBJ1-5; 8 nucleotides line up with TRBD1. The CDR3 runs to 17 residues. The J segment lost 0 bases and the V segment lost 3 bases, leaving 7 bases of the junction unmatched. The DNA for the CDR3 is TGTGCCAGCAGTTTGGGGGGACAGGATTATAGCAATCAGCCCCAGCATTTT. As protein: CASSLGGQDYSNQPQHF.

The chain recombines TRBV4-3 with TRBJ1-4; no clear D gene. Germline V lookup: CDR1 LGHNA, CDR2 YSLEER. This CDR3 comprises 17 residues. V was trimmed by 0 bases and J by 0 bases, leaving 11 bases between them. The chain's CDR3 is CASSQDWEQATNEKLFF. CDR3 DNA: TGCGCCAGCAGCCAAGATTGGGAACAAGCAACTAATGAAAAACTGTTTTTT.

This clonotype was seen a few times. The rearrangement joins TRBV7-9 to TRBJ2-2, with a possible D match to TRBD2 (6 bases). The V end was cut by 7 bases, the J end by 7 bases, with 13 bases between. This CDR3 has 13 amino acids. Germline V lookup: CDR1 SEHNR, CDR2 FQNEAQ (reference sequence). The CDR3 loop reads CASNPGVLGELFF. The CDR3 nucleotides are TGTGCCAGCAACCCGGGAGTTCTCGGGGAGCTGTTTTTT.

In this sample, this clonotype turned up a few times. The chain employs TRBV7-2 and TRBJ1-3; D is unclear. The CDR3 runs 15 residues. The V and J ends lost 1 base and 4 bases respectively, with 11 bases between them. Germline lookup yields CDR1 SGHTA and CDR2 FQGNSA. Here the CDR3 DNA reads TGTGCCAGCAGCTTAGTCTCTGGGGAAGGAAACACCATATATTTT. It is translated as CASSLVSGEGNTIYF.